This T cell receptor beta chain was captured in a study of T-cell reconstitution after alpha-beta-depleted transplantation in children. Study observations and caveats: Where alpha-beta T cells came from about two months after transplant was reportedly several hundred expanded graft clones. The study traced high day-60 TCRbeta diversity in some patients to surviving recipient T cells and thymic progenitors. The authors attributed T-cell counts and diversity one year after transplant mostly to newly produced T cells.

This CDR3 region has 15 residues. In germline, CDR1 is SGHAT, CDR2 FQNNGV. V lost 5 bases, J lost 4 bases, and 7 bases stayed unmatched. There are many counts of this clonotype. Its antigen remains unknown. As it was prepared, the TCRbeta library received unique molecular identifiers. TCRdb re-called the PCR reads with MiXCR, one entry per CDR3 protein. The sample includes almost 20,000 distinct CDR3 sequences, over 10% of them seen just once. V usage is TRBV11-2 and J usage is TRBJ2-5, with TRBD1 identical over 10 bases. The sequencing here drew on PBMCs, mostly from graft donor cells, taken 60 days after TCRalphabeta/CD19-depleted stem cell transplant. The sequence derives from a female patient aged 2 to 10 who had a stem cell transplant for congenital amegakaryocytic thrombocytopenia, so the T cells may come from the graft donor. CDR3 amino acids: CASSPDRGAPETQYF. DNA of the CDR3: TGTGCCAGCAGCCCGGACAGGGGGGCCCCAGAGACCCAGTACTTC. Variable domain in full (rest from reference TRBV11-2 and TRBJ2-5): EAGVAQSPRYKIIEKRQSVAFWCNPISGHATLYWYQQILGQGPKLLIQFQNNGVVDDSQLPKDRFSAERLKGVDSTLKIQPAKLEDSAVYLCASSPDRGAPETQYFGPGTRLLVL.